This passage covers 21 T cell receptor beta chains from one sample sequenced in a study of blood T cells in healthy people across ages. Combining a sample-barcoded 5' primer with a J-beta primer mix, a second PCR ran for about 7 to 12 cycles. TCRdb re-called the 5' RACE reads through MiXCR, storing one row per CDR3 protein. The sample lists about 1.1 million distinct CDR3 sequences, under 40% occurring once. The sequencing sample was made of blood. Every receptor here comes from a man between 18 and 35 years old in good health.

This chain connects TRBV7-9 to TRBJ2-3; possible D gene TRBD1, 6 bases. The CDR3 extends over 15 amino acids. Per germline, CDR1 SEHNR and CDR2 FQNEAQ (reference sequence). V lost 1 base and J lost 2, with 10 bases in between. The DNA for the CDR3 is TGTGCCAGCAGCTTAGGACAGGAGCTCACAGATACGCAGTATTTT. This gives the protein CASSLGQELTDTQYF.

This chain connects TRBV5-1 to TRBJ2-1, with 7 bases matching TRBD2. Germline V gene sequence: CDR1 SGHRS, CDR2 YFSETQ. The CDR3 runs 15 residues. V was clipped by 4 bases and J by 1 base; unmatched bases: 5. The CDR3 loop reads CASSPGLDSYNEQFF. The CDR3 coding sequence is TGCGCCAGCAGCCCCGGACTAGATTCCTACAATGAGCAGTTCTTC.

The V gene is TRBV12-3 or TRBV12-4, the J gene TRBJ1-2; 7 bases agree with TRBD1. This CDR3 comprises 13 residues. The V segment lost 5 bases and the J segment 7 bases; nucleotides outside the gene matches: 7. The CDR3 here is CASSRTGFPGYTF. The CDR3 bases are TGTGCCAGCAGTAGGACAGGATTTCCTGGCTACACCTTC.

J is TRBJ2-1 and V is TRBV5-1, with 8 bases that match TRBD2. V lost 2 bases, J lost 5 bases, and 9 bases stayed unmatched. Germline V CDR1 and CDR2: SGHRS, YFSETQ. This CDR3 region has 16 residues. This chain's CDR3 is CASSFGSGGLNNEQFF. CDR3 DNA: TGCGCCAGCAGCTTTGGCAGCGGGGGCCTCAACAATGAGCAGTTCTTC. The full variable domain, rest sourced from reference TRBV5-1 and TRBJ2-1, is KAGVTQTPRYLIKTRGQQVTLSCSPISGHRSVSWYQQTPGQGLQFLFEYFSETQRNKGNFPGRFSGRQFSNSRSEMNVSTLELGDSALYLCASSFGSGGLNNEQFFGPGTRLTVL.

A note on this clonotype: A read error is possible here, since a much larger clone lies one base away. The chain has TRBV6-1 and TRBJ2-5, with D uncertain. CDR1 is MNHNS, CDR2 SASEGT, per germline. Trimming shortened V by 5 bases and J by 11 bases, and 24 bases separated the two germline ends. The CDR3 extends over 15 amino acids. CDR3 sequence (DNA): TGTGCCAGCAGTAGGTCCACAGTCGATAACAATGAGCAGTACTTC. It specifies CASSRSTVDNNEQYF.

This clonotype has just a few counts. The rearrangement links TRBV6-2 or TRBV6-3 to TRBJ2-1; TRBD1 agrees at 9 bases. Germline V gene data show CDR1 as MNHEY and CDR2 as SVGEGT. Losses at the gene ends were 5 bases for V and 2 bases for J; bases not matched to a gene: 4. The CDR3 is 15 amino acids. CDR3 sequence (DNA): TGTGCCAGCAGTAGGGACAGGGTGGCCTACAATGAGCAGTTCTTC. It yields the protein CASSRDRVAYNEQFF.

This chain uses TRBV2 with TRBJ2-5; possibly TRBD1 for D (6 bases). V lost 2 bases to trimming and J lost 11 bases, with 18 bases between them. CDR1 SNHLY and CDR2 FYNNEI come from the germline V gene. This CDR3 is built from 14 residues. The CDR3 region is CASSERSGDNEQYF. As DNA, the CDR3 is TGTGCCAGCAGTGAACGGTCAGGGGACAATGAGCAGTACTTC. The full variable domain, with the rest looked up from reference TRBV2 and TRBJ2-5, is EPEVTQTPSHQVTQMGQEVILRCVPISNHLYFYWYRQILGQKVEFLVSFYNNEISEKSEIFDDQFSVERPDGSNFTLKIRSTKLEDSAMYFCASSERSGDNEQYFGPGTRLLVL.

The chain uses TRBV14 and TRBJ2-5, with D possibly matching TRBD2 (6 bases). The DNA end favors TRBJ2-7, so the J call may be wrong. In germline, CDR1 is SGHDN, CDR2 FVKESK. The CDR3 runs 13 residues. DNA of the CDR3: TGTGCCAGCAGCCAAGTTGCCGGGGGCGAGCAGTACTTC. Residues: CASSQVAGGEQYF.

This chain joins TRBV29-1 and TRBJ1-1; 7 nucleotides align to TRBD1. The J segment lost 2 bases and the V segment lost 5 bases, leaving 8 bases of the junction unmatched. The CDR3 has 14 residues. Germline V gene data show CDR1 as SQVTM and CDR2 as ANQGSEA. The chain's CDR3 is CSVKGQKINTEAFF. In DNA form, the CDR3 reads TGCAGCGTTAAGGGACAGAAAATAAACACTGAAGCTTTCTTT. The full variable domain, completed using reference TRBV29-1 and TRBJ1-1, is SAVISQKPSRDICQRGTSLTIQCQVDSQVTMMFWYRQQPGQSLTLIATANQGSEATYESGFVIDKFPISRPNLTFSTLTVSNMSPEDSSIYLCSVKGQKINTEAFFGQGTRLTVV.

Concerning this clonotype itself: A much larger clonotype is one base distant, so this may be a read error. This chain joins TRBV12-3 or TRBV12-4 and TRBJ1-2, with 9 bases identical to TRBD1. CDR3 length equals 15 residues. The CDR3 bases are TGTGCCAGCAGGCCGCTGGACAGGGGTTCGAATGGCAACACCTTC. As protein: CASRPLDRGSNGNTF.

This clonotype has a handful of counts. J is TRBJ2-7 and V is TRBV20-1; possibly TRBD2 for D (6 bases). V was pared by 0 bases and J by 3 bases, with 12 bases between. The germline V gene has CDR1 DFQATT and CDR2 SNEGSKA (reference sequence). The CDR3 length is 14 residues. Here the CDR3 DNA reads TGCAGTGCTAGAGATCGGAGGGCTGTCTACGAGCAGTACTTC. Protein product: CSARDRRAVYEQYF.

The V and J genes are TRBV27 and TRBJ1-5, with D possibly TRBD1 on 5 matching bases. CDR3 length: 14 amino acids. V dropped 6 bases and J dropped 5 bases, with 14 bases sitting between them. In germline, CDR1 is MNHEY, CDR2 SMNVEV (reference sequence). CDR3 loop: CASRRQMMDQPQHF. The CDR3 bases are TGTGCCAGCAGGCGACAGATGATGGATCAGCCCCAGCATTTT.

The V and J genes are TRBV4-2 and TRBJ1-2; a possible D gene is TRBD1 (6 bases). The germline CDR1 and CDR2 sequences are LGHNA and YNFKEQ. V was clipped by 2 bases and J by 7 bases, with 23 bases between them. CDR3 length: 17 amino acids. The CDR3 reads CASSQRPGSGETSGYTF. The DNA for the CDR3 is TGTGCCAGCAGCCAACGGCCAGGATCAGGGGAGACGAGTGGCTACACCTTC.

The chain joins TRBV7-2 to TRBJ2-7, with D possibly being TRBD1 (5 bases). Trimming took 1 base from V and 7 from J, leaving 14 bases between them. Germline assignment: CDR1 SGHTA and CDR2 FQGNSA. The length of the CDR3 is 14 residues. The CDR3 sequence: CASSLGQGPREQYF. CDR3 DNA sequence: TGTGCCAGCAGCTTAGGGCAGGGCCCCCGGGAGCAGTACTTC. The full variable domain, completed using reference TRBV7-2 and TRBJ2-7, is GAGVSQSPSNKVTEKGKDVELRCDPISGHTALYWYRQSLGQGLEFLIYFQGNSAPDKSGLPSDRFSAERTGGSVSTLTIQRTQQEDSAVYLCASSLGQGPREQYFGPGTRLTVT.

V usage is TRBV29-1 and J usage is TRBJ2-3; the D gene is possibly TRBD2 (5 bases). CDR1 SQVTM and CDR2 ANQGSEA come from the germline V gene. The V end was cut by 6 bases, the J end by 1 base, with 8 bases between. The CDR3 spans 12 residues. The CDR3 loop is CSVPAGTDTQYF. CDR3 bases: TGCAGCGTCCCAGCGGGCACAGATACGCAGTATTTT.

This clonotype was seen ten or more times. This may come from a read error, since a much larger clone is one base off. The rearrangement uses TRBV4-3 and TRBJ2-7; 8 bases match TRBD2. V gave up 3 bases and J gave up 7 bases; unmatched junction bases: 5. The V gene's germline CDR1 is LGHNA and CDR2 YSLEER. The CDR3 spans 13 residues. The CDR3 nucleotides read TGCGCCAGCAGCCAGGTACTAGCGGATGAGCAGTACTTC. This sequence encodes CASSQVLADEQYF.

This chain connects TRBV3-1 to TRBJ1-2; D is unresolved. Trimming removed 2 bases from V and 4 bases from J, with 11 bases in between. Germline V CDR1 and CDR2: LGHDT, YNNKEL (reference sequence). The CDR3 runs 14 residues. The DNA for the CDR3 is TGTGCCAGCAGCCAATCCCTCACTCCCTATGGCTACACCTTC. It translates to CASSQSLTPYGYTF.

This clonotype was seen more than once but under ten times. This chain connects TRBV15 to TRBJ1-5; 7 bases are shared with TRBD1. Germline V lookup: CDR1 LNHNV, CDR2 YYDKDF (reference sequence). There are 14 residues in the CDR3. J was trimmed by 6 bases and V by 0 bases; bases with no gene match: 2. The CDR3 bases are TGTGCCACCAGCAGAGATTCAGGGGGTCAGCCCCAGCATTTT. Translated: CATSRDSGGQPQHF.

J is TRBJ1-1 and V is TRBV12-3 or TRBV12-4; the D is unclear. With 4 bases removed from V and 3 bases from J, the gap between germline ends came to 15 bases. The CDR3 contains 15 residues. In DNA form, the CDR3 reads TGTGCCAGCAGTTATTGGTCAGTGACGGACACTGAAGCTTTCTTT. It encodes CASSYWSVTDTEAFF.

The V call is TRBV5-1, the J call TRBJ2-3; 9 nucleotides align to TRBD1. CDR3 length equals 15 residues. V dropped 4 bases and J dropped 5; count of bases not matched to a gene: 8. Germline V gene lookup returns CDR1 SGHRS and CDR2 YFSETQ. The CDR3 region has the DNA TGCGCCAGCAGCGTACAGGGGGCTCTTCTAGATACGCAGTATTTT. Residues: CASSVQGALLDTQYF.

The rearrangement joins TRBV9 to TRBJ2-5; perhaps TRBD1 as D (6 bases). Germline CDR1 is SGDLS and CDR2 is YYNGEE. This CDR3 has 15 amino acids. Deletions cut 7 bases from V and 1 base from J, with 17 bases between. DNA of the CDR3: TGTGCCAGCTCCCTTAGTCAGGGGCTCCAAGAGACCCAGTACTTC. This translates into CASSLSQGLQETQYF.